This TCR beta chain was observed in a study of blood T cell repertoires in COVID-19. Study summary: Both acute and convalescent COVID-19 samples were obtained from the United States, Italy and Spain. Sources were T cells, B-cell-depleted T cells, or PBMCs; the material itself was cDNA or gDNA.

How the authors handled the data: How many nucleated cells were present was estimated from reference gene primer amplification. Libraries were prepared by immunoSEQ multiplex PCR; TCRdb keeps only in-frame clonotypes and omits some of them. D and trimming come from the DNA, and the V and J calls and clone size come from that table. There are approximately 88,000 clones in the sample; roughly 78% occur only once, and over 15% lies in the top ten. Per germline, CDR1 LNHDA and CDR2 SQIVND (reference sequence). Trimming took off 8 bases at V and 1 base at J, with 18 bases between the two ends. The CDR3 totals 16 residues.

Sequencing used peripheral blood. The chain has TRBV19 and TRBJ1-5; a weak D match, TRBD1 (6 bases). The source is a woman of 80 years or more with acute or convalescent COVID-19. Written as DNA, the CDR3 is TGTGCCAGTTCATCCGAAACACAGGGAAGCAATCAGCCCCAGCATTTT. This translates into CASSSETQGSNQPQHF.